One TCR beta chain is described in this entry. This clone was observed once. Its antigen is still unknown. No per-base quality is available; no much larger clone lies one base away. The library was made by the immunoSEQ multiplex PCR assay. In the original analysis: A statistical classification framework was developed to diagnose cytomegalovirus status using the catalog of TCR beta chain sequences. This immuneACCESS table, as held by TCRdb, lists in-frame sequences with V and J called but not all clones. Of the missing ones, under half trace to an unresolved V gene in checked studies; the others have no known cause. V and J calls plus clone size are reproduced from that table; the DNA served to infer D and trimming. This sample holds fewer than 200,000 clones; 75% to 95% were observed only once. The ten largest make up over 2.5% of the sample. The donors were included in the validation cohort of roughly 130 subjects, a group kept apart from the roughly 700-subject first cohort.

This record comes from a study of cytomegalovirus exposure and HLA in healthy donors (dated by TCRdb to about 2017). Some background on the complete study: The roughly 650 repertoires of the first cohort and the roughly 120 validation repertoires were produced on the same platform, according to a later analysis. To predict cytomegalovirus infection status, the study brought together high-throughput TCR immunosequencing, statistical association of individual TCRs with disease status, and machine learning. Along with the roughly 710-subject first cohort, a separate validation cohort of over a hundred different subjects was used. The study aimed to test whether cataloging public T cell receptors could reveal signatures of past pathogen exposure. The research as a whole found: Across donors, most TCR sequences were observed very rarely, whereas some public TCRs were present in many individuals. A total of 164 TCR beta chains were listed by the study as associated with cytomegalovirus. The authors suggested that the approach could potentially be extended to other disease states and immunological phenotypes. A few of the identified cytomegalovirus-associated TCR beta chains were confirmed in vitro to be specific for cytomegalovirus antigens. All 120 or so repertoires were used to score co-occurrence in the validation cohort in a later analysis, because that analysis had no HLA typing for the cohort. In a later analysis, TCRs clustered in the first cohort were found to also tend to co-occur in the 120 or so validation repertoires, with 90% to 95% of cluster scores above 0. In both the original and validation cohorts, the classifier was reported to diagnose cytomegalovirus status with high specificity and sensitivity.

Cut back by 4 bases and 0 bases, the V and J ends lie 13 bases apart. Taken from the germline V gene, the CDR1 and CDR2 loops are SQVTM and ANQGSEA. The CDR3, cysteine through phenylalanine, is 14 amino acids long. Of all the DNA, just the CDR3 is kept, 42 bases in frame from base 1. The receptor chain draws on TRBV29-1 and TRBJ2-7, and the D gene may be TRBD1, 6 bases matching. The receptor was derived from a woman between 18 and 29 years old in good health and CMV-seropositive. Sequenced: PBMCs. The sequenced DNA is TGCAGCGTTGGGGGGCCGGGATACTCCTACGAGCAGTACTTC. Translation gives CSVGGPGYSYEQYF.